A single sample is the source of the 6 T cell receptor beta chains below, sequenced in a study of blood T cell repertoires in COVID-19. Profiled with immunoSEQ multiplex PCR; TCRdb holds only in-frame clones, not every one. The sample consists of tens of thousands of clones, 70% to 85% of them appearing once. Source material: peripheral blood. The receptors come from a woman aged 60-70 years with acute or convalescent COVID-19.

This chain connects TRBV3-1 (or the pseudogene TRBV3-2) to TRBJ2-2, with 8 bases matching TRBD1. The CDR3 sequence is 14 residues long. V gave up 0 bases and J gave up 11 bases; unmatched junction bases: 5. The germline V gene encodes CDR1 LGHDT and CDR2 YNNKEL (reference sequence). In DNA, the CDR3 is TGTGCCAGCAGCCAAGATGGCAGGGGGCGAGAGCTGTTTTTT. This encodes CASSQDGRGRELFF.

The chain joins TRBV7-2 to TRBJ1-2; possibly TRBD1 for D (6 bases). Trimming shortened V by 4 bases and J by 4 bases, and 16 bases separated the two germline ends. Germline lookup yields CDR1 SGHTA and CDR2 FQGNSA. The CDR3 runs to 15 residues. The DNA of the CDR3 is TGTGCCAGCAGCTCACGTACGGGGGGCGGCTATGGCTACACCTTC. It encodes CASSSRTGGGYGYTF. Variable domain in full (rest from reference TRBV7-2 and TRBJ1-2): GAGVSQSPSNKVTEKGKDVELRCDPISGHTALYWYRQSLGQGLEFLIYFQGNSAPDKSGLPSDRFSAERTGGSVSTLTIQRTQQEDSAVYLCASSSRTGGGYGYTFGSGTRLTVV.

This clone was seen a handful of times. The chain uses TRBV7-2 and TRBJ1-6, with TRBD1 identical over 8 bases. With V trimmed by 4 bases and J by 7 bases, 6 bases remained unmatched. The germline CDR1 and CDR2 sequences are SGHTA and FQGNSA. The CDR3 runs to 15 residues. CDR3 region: CASSSRQGYNSPLHF. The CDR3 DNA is TGTGCCAGCAGCTCCCGACAGGGGTACAATTCACCCCTCCACTTT.

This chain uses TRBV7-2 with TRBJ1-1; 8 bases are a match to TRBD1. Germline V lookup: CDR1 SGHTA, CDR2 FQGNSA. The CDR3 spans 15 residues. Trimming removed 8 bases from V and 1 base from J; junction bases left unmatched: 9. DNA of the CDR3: TGTGCCAGCTACAGGGGGGGGACGTCGAACACTGAAGCTTTCTTT. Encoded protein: CASYRGGTSNTEAFF.

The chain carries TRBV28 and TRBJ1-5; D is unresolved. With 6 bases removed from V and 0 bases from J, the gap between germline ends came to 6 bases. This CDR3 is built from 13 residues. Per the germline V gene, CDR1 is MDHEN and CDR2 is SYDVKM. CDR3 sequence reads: CASSQDSNQPQHF. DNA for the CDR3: TGTGCCAGCAGCCAGGATAGCAATCAGCCCCAGCATTTT.

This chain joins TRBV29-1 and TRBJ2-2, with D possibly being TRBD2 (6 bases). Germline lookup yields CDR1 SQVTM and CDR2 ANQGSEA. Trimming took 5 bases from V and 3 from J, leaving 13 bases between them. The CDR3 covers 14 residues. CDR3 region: CSVYPSGHTGELFF. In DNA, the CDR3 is TGCAGCGTTTACCCAAGCGGGCACACCGGGGAGCTGTTTTTT.